One and the same sample provided the 23 T cell receptor beta chains below, sequenced in a study of vaccination and CD4 T cells after COVID-19. The study sequenced cultured CD4+ T cell DNA using the Oncomine TCR Beta short-read assay. MiXCR, run by TCRdb on the PCR reads, gives a single entry per CDR3 protein. The sample consists of some 18,000 distinct CDR3 sequences, under 50% of them appearing once. Indicated treatment: approximately nine-day PBMC culture with coronavirus spike peptide pools or control peptides (ViraFEST assay). What these receptors recognize is not known. Here the sequenced sample was CD4+ T cells from blood, cultured in vitro, taken after SARS-CoV-2 vaccination. These receptors came from a human donor who had recovered from COVID-19.

This chain joins TRBV9 and TRBJ1-2; no definite D call. The CDR3 covers 13 residues. V was cut by 0 bases and J by 7 bases, with 10 bases left in between. CDR1 is SGDLS, CDR2 YYNGEE, per germline. CDR3 sequence reads: CASSVDTASGYTF. Written as DNA, the CDR3 is TGTGCCAGCAGCGTAGACACAGCTTCTGGCTACACCTTC.

J is TRBJ1-1 and V is TRBV6-1; D uncertain. Trimming removed 4 bases from V and 0 bases from J, with 0 bases in between. CDR3 size: 11 residues. Looked up from germline, CDR1 is MNHNS and CDR2 is SASEGT. CDR3: CASSVNTEAFF. The CDR3 bases are TGTGCCAGCAGTGTGAACACTGAAGCTTTCTTT.

CDR3 sequence (DNA): TGTGCCAGCAGCGAGGGGGGGGCGTATCAGCCCCAGCATTTT. Translation gives CASSEGGAYQPQHF. The V and J genes are TRBV7-2 and TRBJ1-5; the D gene is possibly TRBD1 (6 bases). Germline CDR1 is SGHTA and CDR2 is FQGNSA. The CDR3 loop spans 14 amino acids. V was shortened by 5 bases and J by 5 bases, with 13 bases between the two germline ends.

The V call is TRBV11-3, the J call TRBJ2-5; D uncertain. The CDR3 is 12 amino acids. The V end lost 5 bases, the J end lost 1 base, and 5 bases lay between the germline ends. Germline V CDR1 and CDR2: SGHNT, YENEEA. The CDR3 DNA follows: TGTGCCAGCAGCCCTATCCAAGAGACCCAGTACTTC. It encodes CASSPIQETQYF. Supplemented by reference TRBV11-3 and TRBJ2-5, the full variable domain reads EAGVVQSPRYKIIEKKQPVAFWCNPISGHNTLYWYLQNLGQGPELLIRYENEEAVDDSQLPKDRFSAERLKGVDSTLKIQPAELGDSAVYLCASSPIQETQYFGPGTRLLVL.

This clonotype was recorded a few times. The chain recombines TRBV20-1 with TRBJ2-3; TRBD1 matches 9 bases. J was trimmed by 0 bases and V by 3 bases; bases with no gene match: 1. CDR1 and CDR2 from the germline V gene are DFQATT and SNEGSKA (reference sequence). The CDR3 sequence is 14 residues long. DNA for the CDR3: TGCAGTGCTAGTGGACAGGGGAGCACAGATACGCAGTATTTT. Its translation is CSASGQGSTDTQYF.

With respect to this clonotype: A read error may account for a junction end that differs from germline. This sequence joins TRBV7-8 and TRBJ1-1, with a tentative D call TRBD1 (5 bases). This CDR3 contains 14 residues. Per the germline V gene, CDR1 is SGHVS and CDR2 is FQNEAQ. The CDR3 sequence: CVSSTRGVMAEAFF. CDR3 in DNA: TGTGTCAGCAGCACCCGGGGGGTGATGGCTGAAGCTTTCTTT.

The table lists this clonotype with a few counts. The V and J genes are TRBV7-2 and TRBJ1-2, with a tentative D call TRBD1 (5 bases). V lost 10 bases and J 1 base, leaving 19 bases between the germline ends. The CDR3 has 15 amino acids. Germline V gene data show CDR1 as SGHTA and CDR2 as FQGNSA. CDR3 amino acids: CAIRGGLGVNYGYTF. In DNA, the CDR3 is TGTGCCATACGAGGCGGGTTGGGGGTTAACTATGGCTACACCTTC.

The sample holds a few counts of this clonotype. The genes are TRBV19 and TRBJ1-1, with 7 bases identical to TRBD1. The trim removed 8 bases at V and 4 bases at J, leaving 10 bases unmatched. The CDR3 sequence is 14 residues long. The germline CDR1 and CDR2 sequences are LNHDA and SQIVND (reference sequence). CDR3 protein: CASGYTGVSTEAFF. CDR3 DNA sequence: TGTGCCAGTGGCTATACAGGGGTTAGCACTGAAGCTTTCTTT.

This clonotype was picked up a small number of times. The V gene is TRBV6-2 or TRBV6-3, the J gene TRBJ1-5; a possible D gene is TRBD1 (5 bases). V lost 2 bases, J lost 3 bases, and 11 bases lay in between. The CDR3 contains 15 residues. Germline V gene sequence: CDR1 MNHEY, CDR2 SVGEGT. This CDR3 is CASSYGPGNNQPQHF. Written as DNA, the CDR3 is TGTGCCAGCAGTTACGGCCCAGGGAACAATCAGCCCCAGCATTTT.

This clonotype came up a few times. The rearrangement links TRBV11-3 to TRBJ1-1; D not resolved. V was trimmed by 5 bases and J by 7 bases, leaving 29 bases between them. The CDR3 length is 18 residues. The germline V gene has CDR1 SGHNT and CDR2 YENEEA. The CDR3 reads CASSPSETVALVGGEAFF. CDR3 nucleotides: TGTGCCAGCAGCCCAAGCGAGACTGTGGCCCTAGTCGGTGGTGAAGCTTTCTTT.

CDR3 protein: CASSRGGAGDIQYF. For the CDR3, the DNA is TGCGCCAGCAGCCGTGGGGGGGCGGGGGACATTCAGTACTTC. V usage is TRBV4-1 and J usage is TRBJ2-4; the D gene is possibly TRBD2 (7 bases). The CDR3 extends over 14 amino acids. The V end lost 4 bases, the J end lost 8 bases, and 15 bases lay between the germline ends. Germline V gives CDR1 MGHRA, CDR2 YSYEKL.

The V call is TRBV5-7, the J call TRBJ1-5; D perhaps matches TRBD1 (6 bases). TRBV5-7 is designated an ORF whose function remains uncertain. The CDR3 runs 15 residues. Trimming took off 4 bases at V and 0 bases at J, with 11 bases between the two ends. This CDR3 reads CASSRTAYSNQPQHF. In nucleotides, the CDR3 is TGTGCCAGCAGCCGGACAGCCTATAGCAATCAGCCCCAGCATTTT.

This clonotype was seen more than once but under ten times. The rearrangement links TRBV20-1 to TRBJ1-2; a weak D match, TRBD1 (5 bases). V was pared by 5 bases and J by 4 bases, with 23 bases between. The CDR3 runs to 16 residues. The germline V gene encodes CDR1 DFQATT and CDR2 SNEGSKA (reference sequence). CDR3 sequence (DNA): TGCAGTGCTCTCGGGACGTCGGTAGCCAACTCCTATGGCTACACCTTC. It specifies CSALGTSVANSYGYTF.

The rearrangement joins TRBV30 to TRBJ1-6; D is ambiguous. V lost 5 bases, J lost 5 bases, and 4 bases lay in between. The germline CDR1 and CDR2 sequences are GTSNPN and SVGIG (reference sequence). This CDR3 has 11 amino acids. CDR3 loop: CAWGDNSPLHF. In DNA form, the CDR3 reads TGTGCCTGGGGTGATAATTCACCCCTCCACTTT.

This clonotype has more than one count but fewer than ten. This chain links TRBV7-3 with TRBJ1-1; 11 bases are shared with TRBD1. The CDR3 runs to 16 residues. Germline CDR1 SGHTA, CDR2 FQGTGA. The V gene end was trimmed by 0 bases and the J gene end by 5 bases; junction bases not matched to a gene: 5. The CDR3 nucleotides are TGTGCCAGCAGCTTAACTAAGGGACAGGGGGGGACTGAAGCTTTCTTT. Translating it yields CASSLTKGQGGTEAFF.

The V and J genes are TRBV15 and TRBJ2-5; the D is unclear. Trimming took off 1 base at V and 9 bases at J, with 9 bases between the two ends. This CDR3 contains 12 residues. Germline lookup yields CDR1 LNHNV and CDR2 YYDKDF (reference sequence). CDR3 region: CATSRGPEAQYF. Here the CDR3 DNA reads TGTGCCACCAGCAGAGGTCCCGAGGCCCAGTACTTC.

This clonotype was seen only a few times. The chain joins TRBV20-1 to TRBJ2-5, with 12 bases fitting TRBD1. Germline V CDR1 and CDR2: DFQATT, SNEGSKA (reference sequence). V lost 6 bases, J lost 5 bases, and 10 bases stayed unmatched. This CDR3 has 15 residues. CDR3 in amino acids: CSAAQGQGAFETQYF. Written as DNA, the CDR3 is TGCAGTGCCGCGCAGGGACAGGGGGCTTTCGAGACCCAGTACTTC.

In its sample, this clonotype was seen once. The J gene is TRBJ1-4, the V gene TRBV7-2; D is possibly TRBD1 (6 bases). The germline CDR1 and CDR2 sequences are SGHTA and FQGNSA. The CDR3 has 14 amino acids. Trimming took off 7 bases at V and 8 bases at J, with 17 bases between the two ends. CDR3 nucleotide sequence: TGTGCCAGCACCTTTTGGCAGGGGAACGAAAAACTGTTTTTT. The encoded protein is CASTFWQGNEKLFF.

The V call is TRBV4-1, the J call TRBJ1-2, with TRBD1 matching 8 bases. Losses at the gene ends were 2 bases for V and 8 bases for J; bases not matched to a gene: 13. This CDR3 is built from 16 residues. Germline CDR1 MGHRA, CDR2 YSYEKL. CDR3 DNA: TGCGCCAGCAGCCAATACCTCGGACAGGGAGGAGAAGGCTACACCTTC. Protein sequence: CASSQYLGQGGEGYTF.

The chain recombines TRBV7-8 with TRBJ1-2; 7 bases fit TRBD1. This CDR3 comprises 17 residues. Germline CDR1 SGHVS, CDR2 FQNEAQ. Losses at the gene ends were 0 bases for V and 6 bases for J; bases not matched to a gene: 13. CDR3: CASSLARLTGNKNGYTF. In nucleotides, the CDR3 is TGTGCCAGCAGCTTAGCCAGGTTGACAGGGAACAAGAATGGCTACACCTTC.

The genes are TRBV20-1 and TRBJ1-1, with TRBD1 identical over 7 bases. The CDR3 is 13 residues long. The V and J ends lost 6 bases and 5 bases, in that order; junction bases with no gene match: 9. CDR1 and CDR2 from the germline V gene are DFQATT and SNEGSKA (reference sequence). The CDR3 nucleotides read TGCAGTGCGGAATACAGGGGAAGGACTGAAGCTTTCTTT. Protein product: CSAEYRGRTEAFF.

This clonotype appeared a few times. The V gene is TRBV15, the J gene TRBJ1-1; D gene uncertain. Deletions cut 0 bases from V and 6 bases from J, with 8 bases between. The CDR3 totals 13 residues. Per the germline V gene, CDR1 is LNHNV and CDR2 is YYDKDF (reference sequence). The CDR3 spells CATSRETRSEAFF. For the CDR3, the DNA is TGTGCCACCAGCAGAGAGACAAGGTCTGAAGCTTTCTTT.

This chain links TRBV5-1 with TRBJ1-1, with D perhaps matching TRBD1 (5 bases). V was trimmed by 4 bases and J by 3 bases, leaving 28 bases between them. From germline, CDR1 is SGHRS and CDR2 YFSETQ. The CDR3 runs to 19 residues. The chain's CDR3 is CASSRQPLGRGVGHTEAFF. DNA for the CDR3: TGCGCCAGCAGCCGACAGCCGTTGGGGAGAGGGGTGGGGCACACTGAAGCTTTCTTT.